This TCR beta chain is from a study of T cell repertoires in cytomegalovirus infection. In the study overall: HLA-C-restricted CMV epitopes, recently identified, and well-studied HLA-B-restricted ones were used by the study. Based on public TCR beta signatures, there were indications of CMV infection and of a matching HLA type. Overall study results and limits: Summed public TCR beta family frequency identified CMV carriers bearing the relevant HLA. HLA-C-restricted TCR beta clonotypes specific for CMV led the ex vivo response.

As for this clonotype: Its specificity is not known.

TCRdb re-analysed the reads in MiXCR, keeping a single row per CDR3 protein. The table has 750,000 to 900,000 distinct CDR3 sequences, about 29% seen once. V was pared by 5 bases and J by 6 bases, with 22 bases between. This CDR3 has 17 amino acids. CDR1 and CDR2 (germline): SGHVS, FQNEAQ. Material: cultured CD8+ T cells from PBMCs, obtained from culture after CMV antigen stimulation. The chain recombines TRBV7-8 with TRBJ1-4, with D tentatively TRBD1 (5 bases). The TCR was taken from a human donor in good health (CMV status not recorded). Some clones in this sample may be carry-over from other donors' samples. CDR3 amino acids: CASSPAPLRGLDEKLFF. The DNA for the CDR3 is TGTGCCAGCAGCCCGGCCCCACTCCGGGGCCTGGATGAAAAACTGTTTTTT.